This paragraph covers one TCR beta chain sequence. The data were obtained in a study of blood T cell repertoires in COVID-19. The overall study: Researchers got acute and convalescent COVID-19 samples from the United States, Italy and Spain.

In the authors' methods: Amplification with reference gene primers provided the estimates of nucleated cell counts. Some clones are missing from TCRdb's copy, which holds only in-frame ones; the method was immunoSEQ multiplex PCR. Clone size and V and J calls were adopted from that table, with D and trimming inferred from the DNA. The sample carries 80,000 to 95,000 clones, 75% to 85% recorded once. Germline lookup yields CDR1 MNHEY and CDR2 SVGEGT. V was pared by 4 bases and J by 0 bases, with 4 bases of the junction left unmatched. CDR3 size: 15 residues. This chain connects TRBV6-2 or TRBV6-3 to TRBJ2-7; TRBD1 agrees at 9 bases. Sample: peripheral blood. The source is a man older than 75 with COVID-19, enrolled during active disease. Here the CDR3 reads CASSSGTGSSYEQYF. The CDR3 nucleotides read TGTGCCAGCAGTTCGGGGACAGGGTCCTCCTACGAGCAGTACTTC.